The T cell receptor (beta chain) described here comes from a study of response to subunit inactivated influenza vaccine. For this clonotype: Its antigen remains unknown.

Study-level findings and limits: That few new T cells are recruited by each seasonal influenza vaccination was the authors' suggestion.

Each CDR3 protein gets one entry after TCRdb re-called the RT-PCR reads with MiXCR. The sample includes about 780,000 distinct CDR3 sequences, approximately 17% of them seen just once. In germline, CDR1 is KGHDR, CDR2 SFDVKD. V lost 7 bases to trimming and J lost 2 bases, with 8 bases between them. This CDR3 spans 13 amino acids. This receptor was identified in a man aged 45-65 years who received an inactivated influenza vaccine. J is TRBJ1-5 and V is TRBV24-1; D remains unclear. The specimen comprised PBMCs from blood, sampled 4 to 6 days after vaccination. CDR3 amino acids: CATSENGNQPQHF. As DNA, the CDR3 is TGTGCCACCAGCGAAAATGGCAATCAGCCCCAGCATTTT.